This T cell receptor (beta chain) was recorded in a study of technical replicates of blood from a handful of donors. The data were produced by immunoSEQ multiplex PCR, yet TCRdb's version contains in-frame clones alone and is incomplete. This table holds roughly 72,000 clones, approximately 93% found once. The sequenced material came from T cells isolated from PBMCs. This clonotype was obtained from a human donor in good health.

In DNA form, the CDR3 reads TGTGCCAGCAGTCGACAGGGGGTGAACACTGAAGCTTTCTTT. Protein product: CASSRQGVNTEAFF. The genes are TRBV6-1 and TRBJ1-1; 9 nucleotides match TRBD1. The length of the CDR3 is 14 residues. The trim removed 5 bases at V and 0 bases at J, leaving 1 base unmatched. Germline assignment: CDR1 MNHNS and CDR2 SASEGT.